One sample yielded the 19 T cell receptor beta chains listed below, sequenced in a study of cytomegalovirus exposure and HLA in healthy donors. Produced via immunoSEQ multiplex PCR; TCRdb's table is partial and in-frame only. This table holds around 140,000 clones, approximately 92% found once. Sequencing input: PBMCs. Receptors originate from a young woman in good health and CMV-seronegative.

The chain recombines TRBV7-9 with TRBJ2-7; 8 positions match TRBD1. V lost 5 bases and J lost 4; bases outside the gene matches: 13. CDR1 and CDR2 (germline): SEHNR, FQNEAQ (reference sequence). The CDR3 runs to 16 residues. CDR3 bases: TGTGCCAGCAGCCCCGGGCCCAGGACAGGGCTTTACGAGCAGTACTTC. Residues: CASSPGPRTGLYEQYF.

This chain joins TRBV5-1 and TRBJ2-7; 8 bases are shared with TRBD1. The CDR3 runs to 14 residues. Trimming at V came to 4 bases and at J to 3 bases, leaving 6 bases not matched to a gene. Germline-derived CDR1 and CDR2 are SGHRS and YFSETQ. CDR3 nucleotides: TGCGCCAGCAGCACCGGGACAGGATACTACGAGCAGTACTTC. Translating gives CASSTGTGYYEQYF.

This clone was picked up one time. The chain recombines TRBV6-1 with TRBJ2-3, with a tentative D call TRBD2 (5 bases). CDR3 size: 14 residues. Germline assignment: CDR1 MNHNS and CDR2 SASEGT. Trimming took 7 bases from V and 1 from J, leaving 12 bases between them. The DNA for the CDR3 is TGTGCCAGCACCATCGTCGGGGGCACAGATACGCAGTATTTT. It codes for CASTIVGGTDTQYF.

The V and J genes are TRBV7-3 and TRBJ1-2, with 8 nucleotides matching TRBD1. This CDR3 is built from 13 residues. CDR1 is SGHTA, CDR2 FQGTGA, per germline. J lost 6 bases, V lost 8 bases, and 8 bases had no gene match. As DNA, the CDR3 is TGTGCCAGCTCAACGACAGGGGTCCATGGCTACACCTTC. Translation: CASSTTGVHGYTF. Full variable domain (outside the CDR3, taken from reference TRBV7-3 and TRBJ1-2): GAGVSQTPSNKVTEKGKYVELRCDPISGHTALYWYRQSLGQGPEFLIYFQGTGAADDSGLPNDRFFAVRPEGSVSTLKIQRTERGDSAVYLCASSTTGVHGYTFGSGTRLTVV.

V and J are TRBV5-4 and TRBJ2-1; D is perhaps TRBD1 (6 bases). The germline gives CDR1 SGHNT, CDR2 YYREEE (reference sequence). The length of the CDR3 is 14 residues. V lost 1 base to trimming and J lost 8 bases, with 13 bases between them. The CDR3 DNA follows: TGTGCCAGCAGCTTGAGGTCCAGGGGCGATGAGCAGTTCTTC. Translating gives CASSLRSRGDEQFF.

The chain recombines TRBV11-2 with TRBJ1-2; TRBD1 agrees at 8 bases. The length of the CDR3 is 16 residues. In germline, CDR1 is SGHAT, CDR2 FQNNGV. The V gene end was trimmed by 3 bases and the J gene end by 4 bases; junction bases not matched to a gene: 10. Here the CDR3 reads CASSFPETGGSYGYTF. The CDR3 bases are TGTGCCAGCAGCTTTCCGGAAACAGGGGGGAGCTATGGCTACACCTTC.

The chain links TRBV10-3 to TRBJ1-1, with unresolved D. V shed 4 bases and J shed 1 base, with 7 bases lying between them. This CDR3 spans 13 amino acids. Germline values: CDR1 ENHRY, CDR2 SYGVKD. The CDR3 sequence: CAISGQENTEAFF. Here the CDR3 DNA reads TGTGCCATCAGTGGGCAGGAGAACACTGAAGCTTTCTTT.

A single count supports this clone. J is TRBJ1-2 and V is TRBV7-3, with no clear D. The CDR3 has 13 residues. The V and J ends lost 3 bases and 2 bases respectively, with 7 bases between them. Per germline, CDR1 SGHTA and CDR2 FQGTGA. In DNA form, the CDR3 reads TGTGCCAGCAGCTTCGGCGGGAACTATGGCTACACCTTC. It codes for CASSFGGNYGYTF.

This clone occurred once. Here the CDR3 DNA reads TGTGCCAGCAGTTTGTGGGACAGGGTCAATCAGCCCCAGCATTTT. Translated, it gives CASSLWDRVNQPQHF. This sequence joins TRBV27 and TRBJ1-5; TRBD1 matches 9 bases. The CDR3 covers 15 residues. Germline CDR1 reads MNHEY; CDR2 reads SMNVEV (reference sequence). After removal of 3 bases from V and 3 bases from J, the junction contained 3 bases not matched to a gene.

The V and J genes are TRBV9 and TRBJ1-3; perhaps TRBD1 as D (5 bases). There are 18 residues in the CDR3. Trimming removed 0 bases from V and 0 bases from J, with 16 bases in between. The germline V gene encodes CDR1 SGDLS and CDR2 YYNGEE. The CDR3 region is CASSVAEVARASGNTIYF. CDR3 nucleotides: TGTGCCAGCAGCGTAGCTGAGGTAGCCAGGGCCTCTGGAAACACCATATATTTT.

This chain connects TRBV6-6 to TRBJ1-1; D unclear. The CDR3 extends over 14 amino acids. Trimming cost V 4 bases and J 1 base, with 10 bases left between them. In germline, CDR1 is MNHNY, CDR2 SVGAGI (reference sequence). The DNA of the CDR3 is TGTGCCAGCAGTTTTTTAATACAGAACACTGAAGCTTTCTTT. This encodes CASSFLIQNTEAFF.

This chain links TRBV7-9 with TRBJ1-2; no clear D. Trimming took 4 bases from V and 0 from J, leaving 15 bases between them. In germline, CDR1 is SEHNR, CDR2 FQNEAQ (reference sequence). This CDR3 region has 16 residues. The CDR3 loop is CASSSTPGAANYGYTF. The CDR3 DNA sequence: TGTGCCAGCAGCTCTACCCCGGGAGCAGCTAACTATGGCTACACCTTC.

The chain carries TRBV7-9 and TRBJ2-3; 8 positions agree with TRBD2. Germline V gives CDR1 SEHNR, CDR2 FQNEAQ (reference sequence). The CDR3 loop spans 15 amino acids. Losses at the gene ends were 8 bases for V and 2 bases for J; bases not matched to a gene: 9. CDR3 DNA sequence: TGTGCCAGCGTAGACGGGGGGGCCCTCACAGATACGCAGTATTTT. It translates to CASVDGGALTDTQYF.

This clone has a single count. CDR3 sequence: CASSSPRGGTDTQYF. CDR3 in DNA: TGTGCCAGCAGTTCCCCACGGGGGGGCACAGATACGCAGTATTTT. This sequence joins TRBV6-5 and TRBJ2-3; 7 nucleotides match TRBD2. After removal of 4 bases from V and 1 base from J, the junction contained 5 bases not matched to a gene. The CDR3 is made up of 15 amino acids. CDR1 MNHEY and CDR2 SVGAGI come from the germline V gene.

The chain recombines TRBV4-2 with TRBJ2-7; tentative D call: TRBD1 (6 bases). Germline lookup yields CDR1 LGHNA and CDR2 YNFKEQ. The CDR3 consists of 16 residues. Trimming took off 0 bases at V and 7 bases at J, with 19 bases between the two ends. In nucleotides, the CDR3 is TGTGCCAGCAGCCAAGATCCAGGAAGGGGGACGTGGGAGCAGTACTTC. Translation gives CASSQDPGRGTWEQYF.

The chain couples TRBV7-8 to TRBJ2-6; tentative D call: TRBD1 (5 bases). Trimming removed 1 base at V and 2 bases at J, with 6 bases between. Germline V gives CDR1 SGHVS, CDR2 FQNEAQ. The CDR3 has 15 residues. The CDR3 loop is CASSLVGAGANVLTF. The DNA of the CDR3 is TGTGCCAGCAGCTTAGTAGGGGCTGGGGCCAACGTCCTGACTTTC.

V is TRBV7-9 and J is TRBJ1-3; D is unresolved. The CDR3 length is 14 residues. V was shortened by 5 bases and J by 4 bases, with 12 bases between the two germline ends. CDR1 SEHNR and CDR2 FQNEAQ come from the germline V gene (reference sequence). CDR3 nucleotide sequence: TGTGCCAGCAGCCCCTTCTCTCTGGGAAACACCATATATTTT. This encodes CASSPFSLGNTIYF.

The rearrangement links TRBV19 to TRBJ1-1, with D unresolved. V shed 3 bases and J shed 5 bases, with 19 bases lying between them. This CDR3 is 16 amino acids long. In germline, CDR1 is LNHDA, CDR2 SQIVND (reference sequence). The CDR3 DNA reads TGTGCCAGTAGTATGACCCCGACATCAAGGTTTACTGAAGCTTTCTTT. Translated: CASSMTPTSRFTEAFF.

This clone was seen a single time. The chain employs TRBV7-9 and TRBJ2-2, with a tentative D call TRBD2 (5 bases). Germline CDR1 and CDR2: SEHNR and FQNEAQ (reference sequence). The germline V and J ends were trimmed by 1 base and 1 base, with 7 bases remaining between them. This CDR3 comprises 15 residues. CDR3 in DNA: TGTGCCAGCAGCTTAGGTGGGAGGAACACCGGGGAGCTGTTTTTT. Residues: CASSLGGRNTGELFF. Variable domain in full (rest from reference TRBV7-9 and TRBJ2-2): DTGVSQNPRHKITKRGQNVTFRCDPISEHNRLYWYRQTLGQGPEFLTYFQNEAQLEKSRLLSDRFSAERPKGSFSTLEIQRTEQGDSAMYLCASSLGGRNTGELFFGEGSRLTVL.